A selection of T cell receptor beta chains follows, all from one sample in a study of blood T cell repertoires in COVID-19. Method: immunoSEQ multiplex PCR; TCRdb's copy keeps in-frame clones and lacks some. The repertoire holds 230,000 or so clones, with roughly 81% as singletons. Sequencing input: PBMCs or T cells enriched from blood (not recorded which). These receptors came from a woman in her forties or fifties who had been exposed to COVID-19. Each CDR3 is given with its conserved first and last residue. A D gene is named only where the DNA matches it firmly. Expanded clones get a size class; other rows say once, few or many, or leave the size out.

TRBJ1-2,12,-,TRBV6-4,-,CATRGRGYSYTF,TGTGCCACCCGAGGCAGGGGCTATTCCTACACCTTC
TRBJ2-1,14,once,TRBV7-8,-,CASSLDDLYNEQFF,TGTGCCAGCAGCTTAGATGACTTATACAATGAGCAGTTCTTC
TRBJ1-2,14,-,TRBV6-2/TRBV6-3,-,CASSPSTGNYGYTF,TGTGCCAGCAGTCCCTCGACTGGGAACTATGGCTACACCTTC
TRBJ2-1,17,-,TRBV7-2,-,CASSGSPGGGATNEQFF,TGTGCCAGCAGCGGTTCTCCTGGCGGGGGCGCCACTAATGAGCAGTTCTTC
TRBJ1-4,12,few,TRBV29-1,-,CSVRERDEKLFF,TGCAGCGTTCGGGAAAGGGATGAAAAACTGTTTTTT
TRBJ1-2,14,-,TRBV10-3,TRBD1,CAITRTGGDYGYTF,TGTGCCATCACCAGGACAGGGGGAGACTATGGCTACACCTTC
TRBJ1-2,15,-,TRBV9,TRBD1,CASSVAAGTGDGYTF,TGTGCCAGCAGCGTCGCCGCCGGGACAGGGGATGGCTACACCTTC
TRBJ1-1,14,-,TRBV19,TRBD1,CASSPRQGFTEAFF,TGTGCCAGTAGTCCTCGACAGGGGTTCACTGAAGCTTTCTTT
TRBJ1-5,16,-,TRBV7-8,TRBD1,CASSLRGRLSNQPQHF,TGTGCCAGCAGCTTGAGGGGGCGCTTAAGCAATCAGCCCCAGCATTTT
TRBJ1-1,14,-,TRBV28,-,CASSLRTANTEAFF,TGTGCCAGCAGTTTACGAACAGCGAACACTGAAGCTTTCTTT
TRBJ2-2,15,-,TRBV5-1,TRBD2,CASSLAVAGTGELFF,TGCGCCAGCAGCTTGGCGGTAGCGGGAACCGGGGAGCTGTTTTTT
TRBJ2-3,13,once,TRBV19,-,CASRKQGPDTQYF,TGTGCCAGTAGGAAACAGGGTCCAGATACGCAGTATTTT
TRBJ1-1,12,-,TRBV6-1,-,CASGEGLREAFF,TGTGCCAGCGGGGAGGGCCTGCGAGAAGCTTTCTTT
TRBJ2-5,16,many,TRBV2,TRBD2,CASSRGLAGGQETQYF,TGTGCCAGCAGTCGGGGACTAGCGGGGGGGCAAGAGACCCAGTACTTC
TRBJ1-2,15,once,TRBV11-1,-,CASSLLSGGRNGYTF,TGTGCCAGCAGCTTACTGTCCGGGGGAAGGAATGGCTACACCTTC
TRBJ2-5,14,-,TRBV19,TRBD2,CASSMASGQETQYF,TGTGCCAGTAGTATGGCTAGCGGGCAAGAGACCCAGTACTTC